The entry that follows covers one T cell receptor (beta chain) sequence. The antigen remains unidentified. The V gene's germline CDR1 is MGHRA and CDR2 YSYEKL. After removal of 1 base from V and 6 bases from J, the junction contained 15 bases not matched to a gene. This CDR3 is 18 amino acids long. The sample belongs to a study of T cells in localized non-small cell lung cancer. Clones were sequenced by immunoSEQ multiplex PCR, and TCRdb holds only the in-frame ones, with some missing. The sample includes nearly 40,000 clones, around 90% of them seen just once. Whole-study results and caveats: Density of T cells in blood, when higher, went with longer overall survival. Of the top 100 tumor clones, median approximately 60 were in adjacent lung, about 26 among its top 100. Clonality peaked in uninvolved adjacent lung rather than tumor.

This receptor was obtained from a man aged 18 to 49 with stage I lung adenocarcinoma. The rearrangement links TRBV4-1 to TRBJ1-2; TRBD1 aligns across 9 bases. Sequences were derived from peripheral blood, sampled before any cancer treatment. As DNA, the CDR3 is TGCGCCAGCAGCCAAGGGCCAACAGGGGGCGGTATTCTAAATGGCTACACCTTC. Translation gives CASSQGPTGGGILNGYTF.